The present entry profiles one T cell receptor beta chain with its context. The sample is drawn from a study of shared clonotypes between healthy human individuals. This CDR3 contains 14 residues. Trimming stripped 6 bases from V and 6 bases from J, with 17 bases between. CDR1 is MNHNS, CDR2 SASEGT, per germline. Method: immunoSEQ multiplex PCR; TCRdb's copy keeps in-frame clones and lacks some. The sample has roughly 490,000 clones, around 78% seen once. The rearrangement joins TRBV6-1 to TRBJ1-2; TRBD1 might be the D (5 bases). The clonotype comes from a woman in her forties in good health. Some clones in this sample may be carry-over from other donors' samples. The sample taken for sequencing was PBMCs. CDR3 sequence reads: CASRGPGRYNGYTF. The DNA for the CDR3 is TGTGCCAGCAGGGGGCCCGGCAGGTACAATGGCTACACCTTC.